Sequencing of this T cell receptor (beta chain) was carried out in a study of shared clonotypes between healthy human individuals. Background on the study: Donors consisted of two women and three men between 18 and 49.

The authors ran the assay at deep level. Authors' analysis steps: ImmunoSEQ supplied junction-only sequences lacking quality scores, so filtering was different. Using immunoSEQ multiplex PCR, the repertoire was profiled, and TCRdb retains in-frame clones only, with some absent. V, J and clone size are those of that table, while D and trimming were read from the DNA. The data contain about 1.9 million clones, over 85% of them singletons. General study findings and limits: Naive CD4 clonotype sharing across a few donors was 4% to 5.5%.

Trimming removed 3 bases from V and 4 bases from J, with 1 base in between. Germline V gene lookup returns CDR1 LNHNV and CDR2 YYDKDF (reference sequence). The CDR3 loop spans 11 amino acids. This clone occurred once. The target antigen is unknown. Terminally differentiated effector memory CD45RA+ cells were left out of the naive CD8 fraction, which was CD45RO-negative and positively selected for CCR7. This receptor was obtained from a man aged 18 to 29 in good health. Some clones in this sample may be carry-over from other donors' samples. Sequenced: naive CD8+ T cells from PBMCs. The rearrangement uses TRBV15 and TRBJ2-1, with D hard to call. The CDR3 protein is CATSSYNEQFF. The CDR3 region has the DNA TGTGCCACCAGCAGTTACAATGAGCAGTTCTTC.